This T cell receptor beta chain emerged from a study of PD-1 blockade in classical Hodgkin lymphoma. Profiled with immunoSEQ multiplex PCR; TCRdb holds only in-frame clones, not every one. Here the sample spans more than 85,000 clones, 80% to 95% being singletons. All trial patients relapsed after autologous stem cell transplantation. Each best response was a complete response, a partial response or progressive disease. The V segment lost 0 bases and the J segment 1 base; nucleotides outside the gene matches: 6. Per germline, CDR1 LGHNA and CDR2 YNFKEQ. The CDR3 is 17 amino acids. The J gene is TRBJ2-5, the V gene TRBV4-2, with 9 nucleotides matching TRBD2. The sample consisted of peripheral blood mononuclear cells (PBMCs), taken before the second cycle of nivolumab. This TCR derives from a human donor with classical Hodgkin lymphoma. The CDR3 region is CASSQEASGTLQETQYF. The CDR3, as DNA: TGTGCCAGCAGCCAAGAGGCTAGCGGGACCCTCCAAGAGACCCAGTACTTC.